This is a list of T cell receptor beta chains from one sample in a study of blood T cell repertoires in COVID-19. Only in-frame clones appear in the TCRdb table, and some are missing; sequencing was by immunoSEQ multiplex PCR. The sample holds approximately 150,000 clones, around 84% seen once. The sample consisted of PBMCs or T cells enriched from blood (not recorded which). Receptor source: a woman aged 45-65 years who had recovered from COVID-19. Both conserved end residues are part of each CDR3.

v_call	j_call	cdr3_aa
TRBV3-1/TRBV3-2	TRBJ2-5	CASSQRQGGETQYF
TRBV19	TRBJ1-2	CASSSRDRVGYTF
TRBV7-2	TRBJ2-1	CASSPPGLAKGSEQFF
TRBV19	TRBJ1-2	CASTADRNNYGYTF
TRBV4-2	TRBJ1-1	CASSQVPGVGTEAFF
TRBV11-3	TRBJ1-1	CASTSGKGTTEAFF
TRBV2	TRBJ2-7	CASSLTGTDTYEQYF
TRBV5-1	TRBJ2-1	CASAGDNPFIEQFF
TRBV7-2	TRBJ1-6	CASSAARGNSPLHF
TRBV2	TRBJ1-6	CASRGGINSPLHF
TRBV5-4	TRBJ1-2	CASSLGVGSSYTF
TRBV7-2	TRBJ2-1	CASSIDRNSYNEQFF
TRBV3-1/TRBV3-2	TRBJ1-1	CASRQNPTAMNTEAFF
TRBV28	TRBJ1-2	CASGSQGFYGYTF
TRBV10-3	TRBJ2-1	CAIMGDSGGSNEQFF
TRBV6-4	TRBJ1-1	CASSDRGGTEAFF
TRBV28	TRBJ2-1	CASSVAGSSYNEQFF
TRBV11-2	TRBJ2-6	CASSPQWSVKSGANVLTF
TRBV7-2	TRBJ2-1	CASSLRTSGSREQFF